A single sample gave rise to the 10 T cell receptor beta chains below, sequenced in a study of T cell responses to AZD1222 COVID-19 vaccine. This table comes from immunoSEQ multiplex PCR, and its TCRdb copy is limited to in-frame clones, with some not included. The data show under 200,000 clones, roughly 90% seen once. The sequences come from peripheral blood, collected on day 0 of AZD1222 vaccination. The receptor source for this set is an adult in good health.

The chain uses TRBV7-6 and TRBJ2-5; D unresolved. The germline CDR1 and CDR2 sequences are SGHVS and FNYEAQ. Trimming took 5 bases from V and 1 from J, leaving 14 bases between them. This CDR3 is built from 15 residues. This CDR3 is CASSPLGRPQETQYF. CDR3 in DNA: TGTGCCAGCAGCCCGCTCGGCAGGCCCCAAGAGACCCAGTACTTC.

The chain recombines TRBV6-4 with TRBJ2-1; 12 nucleotides match TRBD2. This CDR3 spans 15 amino acids. V was clipped by 6 bases and J by 4 bases; unmatched bases: 4. The germline V gene has CDR1 MRHNA and CDR2 SNTAGT. CDR3 nucleotide sequence: TGTGCCAGCAGACCAACTAGCGGGAGGTACAATGAGCAGTTCTTC. This sequence encodes CASRPTSGRYNEQFF.

The chain is built from TRBV4-2 and TRBJ2-7; D gene uncertain. Looked up from germline, CDR1 is LGHNA and CDR2 is YNFKEQ. This CDR3 is built from 14 residues. V was shortened by 0 bases and J by 4 bases, with 10 bases between the two germline ends. CDR3 sequence: CASSQDVGTYEQYF. CDR3 DNA: TGTGCCAGCAGCCAAGATGTCGGCACGTACGAGCAGTACTTC.

The chain couples TRBV7-9 to TRBJ2-3, with 14 bases fitting TRBD2. Germline V lookup: CDR1 SEHNR, CDR2 FQNEAQ (reference sequence). The CDR3 consists of 17 residues. V lost 0 bases to trimming and J lost 6 bases; unmatched junction nucleotides: 5. CDR3 in DNA: TGTGCCAGCAGCTTAGCGCCAAGACTAGCGGGGGGGGATACGCAGTATTTT. This codes for CASSLAPRLAGGDTQYF.

The chain recombines TRBV13 with TRBJ1-6; D is uncertain. The CDR3 covers 14 residues. In germline, CDR1 is PRHDT, CDR2 FYEKMQ (reference sequence). The germline V and J ends were trimmed by 2 bases and 5 bases, with 7 bases remaining between them. The CDR3 sequence is CASSLLQNNSPLHF. Written as DNA, the CDR3 is TGTGCCAGCAGCTTACTACAGAATAATTCACCCCTCCACTTT.

The V gene is TRBV7-6, the J gene TRBJ2-2; TRBD2 matches at 13 bases. The CDR3 is 19 residues long. With 7 bases clipped from V and 0 bases from J, the junction kept 11 bases outside the gene matches. The germline V gene has CDR1 SGHVS and CDR2 FNYEAQ. CDR3 nucleotide sequence: TGTGCCAGCACCCACTGGGGACTAGCGGGACGCGCGAACACCGGGGAGCTGTTTTTT. Translated: CASTHWGLAGRANTGELFF.

V gene TRBV7-2 combines with J gene TRBJ1-5, with a weak D call TRBD1 (6 bases). The CDR3 extends over 17 amino acids. V dropped 5 bases and J dropped 0 bases, with 17 bases sitting between them. Germline CDR1 SGHTA, CDR2 FQGNSA. The CDR3 sequence is CASSPTTGANSNQPQHF. CDR3 nucleotide sequence: TGTGCCAGCAGCCCTACAACGGGGGCCAATAGCAATCAGCCCCAGCATTTT. Variable domain in full (rest from reference TRBV7-2 and TRBJ1-5): GAGVSQSPSNKVTEKGKDVELRCDPISGHTALYWYRQSLGQGLEFLIYFQGNSAPDKSGLPSDRFSAERTGGSVSTLTIQRTQQEDSAVYLCASSPTTGANSNQPQHFGDGTRLSIL.

This chain uses TRBV3-1 (or the pseudogene TRBV3-2) with TRBJ1-2, with D tentatively TRBD1 (6 bases). Germline V lookup: CDR1 LGHDT, CDR2 YNNKEL (reference sequence). The CDR3 sequence is 15 residues long. V dropped 1 base and J dropped 5 bases, with 14 bases sitting between them. CDR3 nucleotide sequence: TGTGCCAGCAGCCAAGTGGAGGGGGTAGGTTATGGCTACACCTTC. It codes for CASSQVEGVGYGYTF.

V is TRBV12-5 and J is TRBJ2-7, with D possibly called TRBD1 or TRBD2 (7 bases each). The CDR3 loop spans 13 amino acids. Deletions cut 3 bases from V and 6 bases from J, with 12 bases between. The germline V gene has CDR1 LGHNT and CDR2 FRNRAP. CDR3 sequence (DNA): TGTGCTAGTGGTTTACAGGGGAGGGTCGAGCAGTACTTC. It encodes CASGLQGRVEQYF.

CDR3 residues: CASSSISTDTQYF. CDR3 nucleotide sequence: TGTGCCAGCAGCTCCATTAGCACAGATACGCAGTATTTT. V is TRBV13 and J is TRBJ2-3; D is undetermined. CDR1 and CDR2 (germline): PRHDT, FYEKMQ (reference sequence). V was pared by 4 bases and J by 0 bases, with 5 bases between. The CDR3 covers 13 residues.